The 5 T cell receptor beta chains given below trace back to one sample, sequenced in a study of blood T cells in healthy people across ages. Next came a second PCR, run for about 6 to 11 cycles, which used a sample-barcoded 5' primer along with a J-beta primer mix. MiXCR, applied by TCRdb to the 5' RACE reads, yields one record per CDR3 protein. The table shows around 690,000 distinct CDR3 sequences, with about 53% occurring only once. Sequenced sample: blood. The source is a man aged 55 to 70 in good health.

The genes are TRBV10-3 and TRBJ2-5; D may match TRBD1 or TRBD2 (5 bases each). The V gene lost 6 bases and the J gene lost 2 bases, with 10 bases spanning the gap. This CDR3 region has 13 residues. CDR1 and CDR2 from the germline V gene are ENHRY and SYGVKD. The CDR3 DNA reads TGTGCCATCAGGGGGGACGGTCAAGAGACCCAGTACTTC. Protein: CAIRGDGQETQYF.

The gene calls are TRBV6-1 and TRBJ2-5; 12 bases agree with TRBD1. The CDR3 extends over 17 amino acids. V was pared by 0 bases and J by 4 bases, with 6 bases of the junction left unmatched. CDR1 MNHNS and CDR2 SASEGT come from the germline V gene. CDR3 region: CASSEALGTGGGETQYF. The CDR3 DNA sequence: TGTGCCAGCAGTGAAGCCCTTGGGACAGGGGGCGGAGAGACCCAGTACTTC.

This chain links TRBV20-1 with TRBJ1-5, with TRBD1 matching 9 bases. Trimming took 6 bases from V and 9 from J; bases not matched to a gene: 9. The V gene's germline CDR1 is DFQATT and CDR2 SNEGSKA (reference sequence). This CDR3 contains 13 residues. In DNA, the CDR3 is TGCAGTGCCGCGACACAGGGGGCAAGGCCCCAGCATTTT. Amino acids: CSAATQGARPQHF.

This chain connects TRBV2 to TRBJ2-1, with 11 bases matching TRBD2. The V gene end was trimmed by 7 bases and the J gene end by 4 bases; junction bases not matched to a gene: 3. The CDR3 consists of 14 residues. CDR1 and CDR2 (germline): SNHLY, FYNNEI. The CDR3 DNA sequence: TGTGCCAGCATAAGACTAGCGGGGTACAATGAGCAGTTCTTC. It is translated as CASIRLAGYNEQFF.

The rearrangement joins TRBV12-3 or TRBV12-4 to TRBJ1-5; D remains unclear. This CDR3 region has 15 residues. Trimming took off 2 bases at V and 2 bases at J, with 10 bases between the two ends. CDR3 protein: CASSLISGGNQPQHF. The DNA for the CDR3 is TGTGCCAGCAGTTTAATCTCGGGCGGCAATCAGCCCCAGCATTTT.